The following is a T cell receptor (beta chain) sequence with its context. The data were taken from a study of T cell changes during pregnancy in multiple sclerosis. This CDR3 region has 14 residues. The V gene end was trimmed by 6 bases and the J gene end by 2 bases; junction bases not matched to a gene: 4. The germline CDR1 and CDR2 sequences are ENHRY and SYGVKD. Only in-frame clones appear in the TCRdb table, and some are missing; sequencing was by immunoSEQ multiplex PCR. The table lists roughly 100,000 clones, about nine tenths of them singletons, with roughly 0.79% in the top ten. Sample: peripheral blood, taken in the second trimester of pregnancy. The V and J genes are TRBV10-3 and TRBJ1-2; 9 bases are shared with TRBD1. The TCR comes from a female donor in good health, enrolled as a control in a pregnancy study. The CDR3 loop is CAIRSDRGNYGYTF. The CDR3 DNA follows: TGTGCCATCAGGTCGGACAGGGGCAACTATGGCTACACCTTC.